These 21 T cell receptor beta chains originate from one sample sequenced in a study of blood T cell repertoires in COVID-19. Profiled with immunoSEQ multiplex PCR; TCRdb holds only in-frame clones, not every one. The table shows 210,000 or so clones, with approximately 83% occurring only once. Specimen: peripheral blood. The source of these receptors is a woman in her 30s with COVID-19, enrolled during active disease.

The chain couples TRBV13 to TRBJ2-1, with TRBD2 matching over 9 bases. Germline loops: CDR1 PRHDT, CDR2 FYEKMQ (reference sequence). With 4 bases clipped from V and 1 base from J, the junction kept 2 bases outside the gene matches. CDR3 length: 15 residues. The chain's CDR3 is CASSSTSGSYNEQFF. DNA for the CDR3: TGTGCCAGCAGCTCCACTAGCGGGTCCTACAATGAGCAGTTCTTC. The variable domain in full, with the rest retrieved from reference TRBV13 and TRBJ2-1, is AAGVIQSPRHLIKEKRETATLKCYPIPRHDTVYWYQQGPGQDPQFLISFYEKMQSDKGSIPDRFSAQQFSDYHSELNMSSLELGDSALYFCASSSTSGSYNEQFFGPGTRLTVL.

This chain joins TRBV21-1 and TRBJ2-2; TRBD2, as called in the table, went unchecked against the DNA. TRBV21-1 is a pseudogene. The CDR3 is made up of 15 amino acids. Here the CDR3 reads CASSPAGLSTGELFF. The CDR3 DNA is TGTGCCAGCAGCCCCGCGGGACTAAGCACCGGGGAGCTGTTTTTT.

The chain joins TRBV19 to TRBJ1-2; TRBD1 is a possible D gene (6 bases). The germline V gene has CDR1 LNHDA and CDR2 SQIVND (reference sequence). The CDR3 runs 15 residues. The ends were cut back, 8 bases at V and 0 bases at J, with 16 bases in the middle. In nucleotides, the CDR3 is TGTGCCAGTTCGGACAGTTCTCTGTCTAACTATGGCTACACCTTC. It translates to CASSDSSLSNYGYTF.

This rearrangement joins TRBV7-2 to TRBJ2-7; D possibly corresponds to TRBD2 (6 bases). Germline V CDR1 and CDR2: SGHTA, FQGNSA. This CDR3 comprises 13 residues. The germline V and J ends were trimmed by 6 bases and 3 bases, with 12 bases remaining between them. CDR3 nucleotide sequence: TGTGCCAGCAGTATTACTAGCCACTACGAGCAGTACTTC. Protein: CASSITSHYEQYF.

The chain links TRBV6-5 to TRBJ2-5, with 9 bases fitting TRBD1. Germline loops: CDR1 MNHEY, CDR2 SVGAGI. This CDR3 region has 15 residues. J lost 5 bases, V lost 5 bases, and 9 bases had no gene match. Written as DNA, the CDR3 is TGTGCCAGCAGTACCCGGACAGGGGCTGAGGAGACCCAGTACTTC. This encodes CASSTRTGAEETQYF.

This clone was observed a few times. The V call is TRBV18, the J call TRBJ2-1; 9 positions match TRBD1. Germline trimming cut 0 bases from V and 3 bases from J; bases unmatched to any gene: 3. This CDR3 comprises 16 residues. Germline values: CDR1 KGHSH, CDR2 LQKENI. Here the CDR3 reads CASSPPGQGYYNEQFF. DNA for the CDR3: TGTGCCAGCTCACCACCGGGACAGGGATACTACAATGAGCAGTTCTTC.

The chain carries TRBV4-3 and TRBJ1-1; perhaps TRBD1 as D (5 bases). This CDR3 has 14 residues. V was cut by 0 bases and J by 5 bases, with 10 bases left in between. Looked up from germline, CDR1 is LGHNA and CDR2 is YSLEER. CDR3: CASSQDKRGTEAFF. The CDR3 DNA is TGCGCCAGCAGCCAAGATAAACGGGGGACTGAAGCTTTCTTT.

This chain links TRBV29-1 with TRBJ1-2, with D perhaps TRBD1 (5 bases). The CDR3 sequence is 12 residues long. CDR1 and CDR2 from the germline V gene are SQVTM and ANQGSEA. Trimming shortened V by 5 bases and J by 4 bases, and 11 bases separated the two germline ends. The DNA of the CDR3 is TGCAGCGTTCTCAGGGATGTCTATGGCTACACCTTC. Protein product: CSVLRDVYGYTF.

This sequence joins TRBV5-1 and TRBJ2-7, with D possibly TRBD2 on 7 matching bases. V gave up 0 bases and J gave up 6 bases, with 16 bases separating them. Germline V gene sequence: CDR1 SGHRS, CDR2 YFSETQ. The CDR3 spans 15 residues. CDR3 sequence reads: CASSLAGGANGEQYF. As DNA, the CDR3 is TGCGCCAGCAGCTTGGCTGGGGGGGCGAACGGCGAGCAGTACTTC.

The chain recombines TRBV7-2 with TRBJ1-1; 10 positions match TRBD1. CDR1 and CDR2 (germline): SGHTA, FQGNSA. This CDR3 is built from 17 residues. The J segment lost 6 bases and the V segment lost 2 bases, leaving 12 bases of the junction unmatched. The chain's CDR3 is CASSLPPGQGFPAEAFF. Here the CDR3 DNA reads TGTGCCAGCAGCTTACCTCCGGGACAGGGGTTCCCCGCTGAAGCTTTCTTT. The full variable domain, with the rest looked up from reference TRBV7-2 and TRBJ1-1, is GAGVSQSPSNKVTEKGKDVELRCDPISGHTALYWYRQSLGQGLEFLIYFQGNSAPDKSGLPSDRFSAERTGGSVSTLTIQRTQQEDSAVYLCASSLPPGQGFPAEAFFGQGTRLTVV.

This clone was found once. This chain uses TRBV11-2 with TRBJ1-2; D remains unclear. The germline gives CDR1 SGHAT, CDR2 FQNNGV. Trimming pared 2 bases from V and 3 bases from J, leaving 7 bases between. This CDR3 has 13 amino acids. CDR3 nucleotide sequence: TGTGCCAGCAGCTTATCCCATGACTATGGCTACACCTTC. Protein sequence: CASSLSHDYGYTF.

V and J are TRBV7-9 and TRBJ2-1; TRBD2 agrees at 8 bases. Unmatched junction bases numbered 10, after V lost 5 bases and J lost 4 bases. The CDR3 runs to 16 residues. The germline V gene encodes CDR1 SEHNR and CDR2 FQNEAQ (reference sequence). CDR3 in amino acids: CASSVPDSGVYNEQFF. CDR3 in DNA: TGTGCCAGCAGCGTCCCGGATAGCGGGGTATACAATGAGCAGTTCTTC.

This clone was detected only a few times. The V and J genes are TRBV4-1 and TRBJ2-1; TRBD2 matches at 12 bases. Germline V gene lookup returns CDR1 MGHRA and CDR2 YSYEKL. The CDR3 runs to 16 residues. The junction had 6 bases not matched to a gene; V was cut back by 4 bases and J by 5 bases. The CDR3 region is CASSLLGLAGNNEQFF. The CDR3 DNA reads TGCGCCAGCAGCCTCTTAGGACTAGCGGGGAACAATGAGCAGTTCTTC.

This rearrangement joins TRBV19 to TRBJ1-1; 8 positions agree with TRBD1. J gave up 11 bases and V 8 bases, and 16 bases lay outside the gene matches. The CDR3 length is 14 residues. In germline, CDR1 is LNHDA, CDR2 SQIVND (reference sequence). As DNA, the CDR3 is TGTGCCAGTCGCGTGGGGACAGGAACAATCAAGGCTTTCTTT. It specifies CASRVGTGTIKAFF.

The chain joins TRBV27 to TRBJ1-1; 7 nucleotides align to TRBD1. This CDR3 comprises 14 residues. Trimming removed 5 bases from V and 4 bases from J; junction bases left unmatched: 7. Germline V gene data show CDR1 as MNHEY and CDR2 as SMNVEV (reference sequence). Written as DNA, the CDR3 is TGTGCCAGCAGTCCTCGGACAGGAGTCACTGAAGCTTTCTTT. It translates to CASSPRTGVTEAFF.

The CDR3 nucleotides are TGTGCCAGCAGTGACAGGGTTGAAGAGACCCAGTACTTC. Translation gives CASSDRVEETQYF. The rearrangement uses TRBV12-3 or TRBV12-4 and TRBJ2-5, with 7 nucleotides matching TRBD1. V lost 5 bases and J lost 3; bases outside the gene matches: 3. The CDR3 extends over 13 amino acids.

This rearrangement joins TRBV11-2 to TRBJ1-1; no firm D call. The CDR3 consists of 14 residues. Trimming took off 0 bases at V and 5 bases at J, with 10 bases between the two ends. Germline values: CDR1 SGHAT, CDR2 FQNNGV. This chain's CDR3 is CASSLEEDRTEAFF. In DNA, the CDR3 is TGTGCCAGCAGCTTAGAGGAGGATAGGACTGAAGCTTTCTTT.

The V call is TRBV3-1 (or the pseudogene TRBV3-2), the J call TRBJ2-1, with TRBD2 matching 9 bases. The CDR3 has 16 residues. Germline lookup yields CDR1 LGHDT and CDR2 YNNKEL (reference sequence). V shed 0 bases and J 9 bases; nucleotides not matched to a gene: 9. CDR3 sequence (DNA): TGTGCCAGCAGCCAAGATCTGGCTAGCGGGATTTTTGAGCAGTTCTTC. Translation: CASSQDLASGIFEQFF.

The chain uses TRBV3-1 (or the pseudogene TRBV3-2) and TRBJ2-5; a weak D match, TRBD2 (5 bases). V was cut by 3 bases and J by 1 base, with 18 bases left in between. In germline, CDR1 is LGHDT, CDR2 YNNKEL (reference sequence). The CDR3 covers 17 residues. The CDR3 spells CASSHLSPAGIQETQYF. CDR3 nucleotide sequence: TGTGCCAGCAGCCACCTTAGCCCTGCGGGTATCCAAGAGACCCAGTACTTC.

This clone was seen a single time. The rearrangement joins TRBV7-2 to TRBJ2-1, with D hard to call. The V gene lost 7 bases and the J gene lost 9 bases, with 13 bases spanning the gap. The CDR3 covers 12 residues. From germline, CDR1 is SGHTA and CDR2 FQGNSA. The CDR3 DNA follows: TGTGCCAGCACCCGACGATCGGGTGAGCAGTTCTTC. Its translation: CASTRRSGEQFF.

Here the CDR3 DNA reads TGTGCCAGCAGTCCTCCCGGGTTAAATACGCAGTATTTT. Its translation is CASSPPGLNTQYF. The rearrangement joins TRBV12-3 or TRBV12-4 to TRBJ2-3; D is unresolved. This CDR3 region has 13 residues. V was trimmed by 5 bases and J by 7 bases, leaving 13 bases between them.